This TCR beta chain was sequenced for a study of PD-L1 blockade in urothelial cancer. Points from the study as a whole: Stronger expansion of tumor-associated clones in blood at 3 weeks distinguished durable-benefit patients.

As to time point: peripheral blood 6 weeks after treatment start. Produced via immunoSEQ multiplex PCR; TCRdb's table is partial and in-frame only. The sample lists tens of thousands of clones, about 88% occurring once. Per the germline V gene, CDR1 is SNHLY and CDR2 is FYNNEI. Trimming took 4 bases from V and 3 from J; bases not matched to a gene: 3. CDR3 size: 14 residues. A remark on this clone: What it recognizes is unknown.

The genes are TRBV2 and TRBJ1-1, with 9 bases matching TRBD1. The clonotype was recovered from a man in his 70s with urothelial cancer. The sample here was PBMCs, taken around atezolizumab (anti-PD-L1) treatment. The CDR3 here is CASSATGGDTEAFF. Written as DNA, the CDR3 is TGTGCCAGCAGTGCGACAGGGGGGGACACTGAAGCTTTCTTT.